A selection of T cell receptor beta chains follows, all from one sample in a study of CD8 T cells in Susac syndrome. TCRdb re-called the immunoSEQ multiplex PCR reads with MiXCR, one entry per CDR3 protein. The sample yields tens of thousands of distinct CDR3 sequences, over 85% seen once. Sequencing was performed on CD8+ T cells from PBMCs. The receptors originated from a human donor with multiple sclerosis. Both conserved end residues are part of each CDR3. Fields, in order: clone size, D gene, J gene, V gene, CDR3 DNA, CDR3 protein. D genes are given only for firm matches. The listing skips clone size in some rows; elsewhere it reads once, few, many or a size class.

size: -
D: -
J: TRBJ2-6
V: TRBV9
DNA: TGTGCCAGCAGCGTAGAGAGCCGCTCCCTGTCTGGGGCCAACGTCCTGACTTTC
CDR3: CASSVESRSLSGANVLTF

size: -
D: -
J: TRBJ2-2
V: TRBV29-1
DNA: TGCAGCGTTGAAGCACAGGAGAACACCGGGGAGCTGTTTTTT
CDR3: CSVEAQENTGELFF

size: -
D: -
J: TRBJ1-2
V: TRBV29-1
DNA: TGCAGCGGTGACAGTCCCTCTAACTATGGCTACACCTTC
CDR3: CSGDSPSNYGYTF

size: -
D: TRBD1
J: TRBJ1-1
V: TRBV2
DNA: TGTGCCAGCAGAGGTCCGGGACAGAGGGTTTTGGACACTGAAGCTTTCTTT
CDR3: CASRGPGQRVLDTEAFF

size: -
D: -
J: TRBJ2-7
V: TRBV7-9
DNA: TGTGCCAGCAGTCGTACAGGGAACGAGCAGTACTTC
CDR3: CASSRTGNEQYF

size: -
D: -
J: TRBJ2-3
V: TRBV5-1
DNA: TGCGCCAGCAGCTATAGCACAGATACGCAGTATTTT
CDR3: CASSYSTDTQYF

size: -
D: -
J: TRBJ2-4
V: TRBV7-8
DNA: TGTGCCAGCAGCCTGCAATCTGGGACCAAAAACATTCAGTACTTC
CDR3: CASSLQSGTKNIQYF

size: -
D: -
J: TRBJ2-5
V: TRBV27
DNA: TGTGCCAGCGGTCGGGATTCCCAGTACTTC
CDR3: CASGRDSQYF

size: -
D: -
J: TRBJ2-7
V: TRBV6-2/TRBV6-3
DNA: TGTGCCAGCAGTGCACGGGACATCGCCTACGAGCAGTACTTC
CDR3: CASSARDIAYEQYF

size: -
D: -
J: TRBJ2-1
V: TRBV5-1
DNA: TGCGCCAGCAGCTTTCGGTATGAGCAGTTCTTC
CDR3: CASSFRYEQFF

size: -
D: TRBD2
J: TRBJ2-1
V: TRBV7-2
DNA: TGTGCCAGCAGCTTGGCTAGCGGGGGGTACAATGAGCAGTTCTTC
CDR3: CASSLASGGYNEQFF

size: -
D: -
J: TRBJ1-1
V: TRBV27
DNA: TGTGCCAGCAGCATGGGATATGGAGCCACTGAAGCTTTCTTT
CDR3: CASSMGYGATEAFF

size: -
D: TRBD1
J: TRBJ1-1
V: TRBV5-1
DNA: TGCGCCAGCAGCCAGGGGGAAGGGATGAACACTGAAGCTTTCTTT
CDR3: CASSQGEGMNTEAFF

size: once
D: -
J: TRBJ1-2
V: TRBV3-1
DNA: TGTGCCAGCAGCCTTGATGTATCTGGGGCCTCCACCTTC
CDR3: CASSLDVSGASTF

size: -
D: TRBD1
J: TRBJ1-4
V: TRBV7-2
DNA: TGTGCCAGCAGCTCGCCCGGGACAGCTTACGAAAAACTGTTTTTT
CDR3: CASSSPGTAYEKLFF

size: -
D: -
J: TRBJ1-1
V: TRBV9
DNA: TGTGCCAGCAGCGTAGCCGGGGGGACCACTGAAGCTTTCTTT
CDR3: CASSVAGGTTEAFF

size: -
D: TRBD1
J: TRBJ1-2
V: TRBV27
DNA: TGTGCCAGCAGTTTCGCAGGGGGCTATGGCTACACCTTC
CDR3: CASSFAGGYGYTF

size: once
D: TRBD2
J: TRBJ2-7
V: TRBV3-1
DNA: TGTGCCAGCCAAGGGGACCCGGGGGGTATCGAGCAGTACTTC
CDR3: CASQGDPGGIEQYF

size: -
D: -
J: TRBJ2-7
V: TRBV30
DNA: TGTGCCTGGAGTGAGTCTAGCTCCTACGAGCAGTACTTC
CDR3: CAWSESSSYEQYF

size: -
D: -
J: TRBJ2-7
V: TRBV28
DNA: TGTGCCAGCAGTCCGCGCCCCGGGGGTTCCTACGAGCAGTACTTC
CDR3: CASSPRPGGSYEQYF

size: -
D: TRBD1
J: TRBJ2-3
V: TRBV7-9
DNA: TGTGCCAGCAGCCCCCGCCGGACAGGGGGCTCAGCAGATACGCAGTATTTT
CDR3: CASSPRRTGGSADTQYF

size: -
D: TRBD1
J: TRBJ1-2
V: TRBV6-5
DNA: TGTGCCAGCAGACTCCTACAGGGGCTCTATGGCTACACCTTC
CDR3: CASRLLQGLYGYTF

size: -
D: -
J: TRBJ1-2
V: TRBV9
DNA: TGTGCCAGCAGCGTTAATCGGGGGCGCGACTATGGCTACACCTTC
CDR3: CASSVNRGRDYGYTF

size: -
D: -
J: TRBJ1-5
V: TRBV4-1
DNA: TGCGCCAGCAGCCAAGAAGACGGTTTCAATCAGCCCCAGCATTTT
CDR3: CASSQEDGFNQPQHF

size: once
D: -
J: TRBJ2-1
V: TRBV29-1
DNA: TGCAGCGTGTCCGGGACCTCCTACAATGAGCAGTTCTTC
CDR3: CSVSGTSYNEQFF

size: -
D: TRBD2
J: TRBJ2-3
V: TRBV2
DNA: TGTGCCAGCAGTGAATGGCTAGCGGAGAGCACAGATACGCAGTATTTT
CDR3: CASSEWLAESTDTQYF

size: -
D: -
J: TRBJ2-2
V: TRBV29-1
DNA: TGCAGCGTGGGGTGGGAAGCGAACACCGGGGAGCTGTTTTTT
CDR3: CSVGWEANTGELFF

size: -
D: TRBD1
J: TRBJ1-1
V: TRBV29-1
DNA: TGCAGCGTTTGGGACAGGGGGCGTCAGGGTGAAGCTTTCTTT
CDR3: CSVWDRGRQGEAFF

size: -
D: TRBD2
J: TRBJ2-2
V: TRBV11-1
DNA: TGTGCCAGCAGCCGGACTAGCGAGATCACCGGGGAGCTGTTTTTT
CDR3: CASSRTSEITGELFF

size: -
D: TRBD1
J: TRBJ1-1
V: TRBV29-1
DNA: TGCAGCGCAACAGGGGTAGGAGACACTGAAGCTTTCTTT
CDR3: CSATGVGDTEAFF

size: -
D: -
J: TRBJ2-7
V: TRBV4-3
DNA: TGCGCCAGCAGCCAAGAATATCCAGGGCCAAGCTCCTACGAGCAGTACTTC
CDR3: CASSQEYPGPSSYEQYF

size: -
D: -
J: TRBJ2-5
V: TRBV29-1
DNA: TGCAGCGTTCCACCTCGTGGGGGGGGCGAGACCCAGTACTTC
CDR3: CSVPPRGGGETQYF

size: -
D: -
J: TRBJ2-4
V: TRBV19
DNA: TGTGCCAGCCGAACTCCCTTAATAGCCAAAAACATTCAGTACTTC
CDR3: CASRTPLIAKNIQYF

size: -
D: -
J: TRBJ1-1
V: TRBV30
DNA: TGTGCCTGGAGTCTGACAGGGAACACTGAAGCTTTCTTT
CDR3: CAWSLTGNTEAFF

size: -
D: -
J: TRBJ1-2
V: TRBV9
DNA: TGTGCCAGCAGCGGGACGAGAGTGGACTATGGCTACACCTTC
CDR3: CASSGTRVDYGYTF

size: -
D: -
J: TRBJ2-1
V: TRBV6-1
DNA: TGTGCCAGCAGTGAAGCAAGTCGGGAAAGAAGCTCCTACAATGAGCAGTTCTTC
CDR3: CASSEASRERSSYNEQFF

size: -
D: -
J: TRBJ1-5
V: TRBV4-2
DNA: TGTGCCAGCAGCCAAGACCCCAAAGACGTTCGCAGCAATCAGCCCCAGCATTTT
CDR3: CASSQDPKDVRSNQPQHF

size: -
D: -
J: TRBJ2-7
V: TRBV9
DNA: TGTGCCAGCAGCTCCGGGACGGGGTTCTCCTACGAGCAGTACTTC
CDR3: CASSSGTGFSYEQYF

size: -
D: -
J: TRBJ2-7
V: TRBV4-2
DNA: TGTGCCAGCAGCCTAATGACCGTCTCCGAGCAGTACTTC
CDR3: CASSLMTVSEQYF

size: -
D: -
J: TRBJ1-1
V: TRBV13
DNA: TGTGCCAGCAGCCCCTGGCCGGGAAACACTGAAGCTTTCTTT
CDR3: CASSPWPGNTEAFF

size: -
D: -
J: TRBJ1-4
V: TRBV13
DNA: TGTGCCAGCAGCTCCTACAGCGCAACTAATGAAAAACTGTTTTTT
CDR3: CASSSYSATNEKLFF